This entry lists 21 T cell receptor beta chains sequenced from one sample in a study of synovial regulatory T cells in juvenile arthritis. Using immunoSEQ multiplex PCR, the repertoire was profiled, and TCRdb retains in-frame clones only, with some absent. The sample table includes approximately 10,000 clones. The sequencing input was Treg cells from blood. The subset was: remaining (HLA-DR-negative) circulating blood Treg cells. All receptors derive from a donor between 2 and 29 years old with juvenile idiopathic arthritis.

CDR3 sequence reads: CASSWDRSSYNEQFF. The J gene is TRBJ2-1, the V gene TRBV5-8. CDR1 is SGHTS and CDR2 is YDEGEE in the germline V gene. There are 15 residues in the CDR3. No DNA is listed.

The V gene is TRBV7-9, the J gene TRBJ1-2; the TCRdb D gene call, TRBD1, has no DNA to confirm it. The germline CDR1 and CDR2 sequences are SEHNR and FQNEAQ (reference sequence). This CDR3 is built from 14 residues. Nucleotide data are not available. CDR3 sequence reads: CASSLKGGIGSYTF.

The rearrangement joins TRBV7-6 to TRBJ2-5; lacking DNA, the TRBD2 call made by TCRdb goes unchecked. CDR1 and CDR2 from the germline V gene are SGHVS and FNYEAQ. The CDR3 is 15 residues long. No DNA sequence is on record. This CDR3 reads CASSGRLAGGETQYF.

This sequence joins TRBV7-9 and TRBJ2-7. Germline CDR1 and CDR2: SEHNR and FQNEAQ (reference sequence). The CDR3 loop spans 13 amino acids. The DNA is unrecorded. This CDR3 reads CASSLGRSYEQYF.

V and J are TRBV5-1 and TRBJ1-2; without DNA, the TCRdb call of TRBD1 cannot be checked. Germline loops: CDR1 SGHRS, CDR2 YFSETQ. The CDR3 contains 13 residues. DNA is not on record. The CDR3 reads CASSLRDREGYTF.

The chain has TRBV11-3 and TRBJ2-3. The CDR3 loop spans 13 amino acids. This entry has no DNA. The germline V gene has CDR1 SGHNT and CDR2 YENEEA. The CDR3 region is CASSLDSTDTQYF.

V and J are TRBV2 and TRBJ2-1. CDR1 and CDR2 (germline): SNHLY, FYNNEI. The CDR3 is 11 residues long. The DNA is not on file. This CDR3 reads CASRVYNEQFF. Supplemented by reference TRBV2 and TRBJ2-1, the full variable domain reads EPEVTQTPSHQVTQMGQEVILRCVPISNHLYFYWYRQILGQKVEFLVSFYNNEISEKSEIFDDQFSVERPDGSNFTLKIRSTKLEDSAMYFCASRVYNEQFFGPGTRLTVL.

The rearrangement uses TRBV10-3 and TRBJ2-1; TCRdb's assignment of TRBD2 cannot be checked, as there is no DNA. CDR3 size: 15 residues. DNA for this receptor is not on file. Germline CDR1 ENHRY, CDR2 SYGVKD. CDR3 protein: CAISEESGSYNEQFF.

V gene TRBV7-2 combines with J gene TRBJ2-3; the TCRdb D gene call, TRBD2, has no DNA to confirm it. Germline V gene sequence: CDR1 SGHTA, CDR2 FQGNSA. This CDR3 contains 16 residues. No DNA is recorded. Here the CDR3 reads CASSWTSATSTDTQYF.

The J gene is TRBJ1-1, the V gene TRBV5-1; the D call of TRBD1 rests on TCRdb alone, since no DNA is present to check it. CDR1 is SGHRS, CDR2 YFSETQ, per germline. There are 16 residues in the CDR3. The record lacks a DNA sequence. This CDR3 reads CASSFLGQVGDTEAFF.

The chain couples TRBV7-2 to TRBJ1-2; the D call from TCRdb, TRBD1, cannot be confirmed without DNA. The CDR3 extends over 15 amino acids. Only the protein is on record. Germline values: CDR1 SGHTA, CDR2 FQGNSA. The CDR3: CASSLGVGTGYGYTF.

The chain links TRBV15 to TRBJ1-3; TCRdb names TRBD1, which stays unverified in the absence of DNA. This CDR3 has 14 residues. Only the protein sequence is given. CDR1 is LNHNV, CDR2 YYDKDF, per germline (reference sequence). This chain's CDR3 is CATRDRASGNTIYF.

The chain joins TRBV5-1 to TRBJ2-7; checking the TCRdb D call of TRBD1 is not possible without DNA. Germline loops: CDR1 SGHRS, CDR2 YFSETQ. The CDR3 has 13 amino acids. The DNA is not on file. CDR3 residues: CASSSGTAYEQYF.

The V gene is TRBV5-1, the J gene TRBJ1-1. The V gene's germline CDR1 is SGHRS and CDR2 YFSETQ. The CDR3 contains 15 residues. No DNA is given. CDR3 protein: CASSSLGGADKEAFF.

By frequency, this clone registers medium-sized (0.01 to 0.1%). V and J are TRBV15 and TRBJ1-4; TCRdb picks TRBD1, but there is no DNA to check that call. Germline V lookup: CDR1 LNHNV, CDR2 YYDKDF (reference sequence). This CDR3 comprises 12 residues. Only the protein sequence is given. The CDR3 sequence: CATSRNRVELFF.

CDR3 residues: CASGGTTSYNEQFF. This chain joins TRBV6-4 and TRBJ2-1; there is no DNA to check the TCRdb D call of TRBD2. Germline-derived CDR1 and CDR2 are MRHNA and SNTAGT. The CDR3 is 14 residues long. There is no recorded DNA.

This chain joins TRBV5-6 and TRBJ2-2; the TCRdb call, TRBD2, lacks DNA for checking. Germline lookup yields CDR1 SGHDT and CDR2 YYEEEE. This CDR3 region has 15 residues. Nucleotide data are not available. The CDR3 spells CASTPGWGGTGELFF.

The chain recombines TRBV12-5 with TRBJ2-1; TCRdb's assignment of TRBD2 cannot be checked, as there is no DNA. CDR3 length equals 16 residues. No DNA is recorded. Germline V lookup: CDR1 LGHNT, CDR2 FRNRAP. The CDR3 spells CASGLVILDRIGEQFF. The full variable domain, its missing parts supplied by reference TRBV12-5 and TRBJ2-1, is DARVTQTPRHKVTEMGQEVTMRCQPILGHNTVFWYRQTMMQGLELLAYFRNRAPLDDSGMPKDRFSAEMPDATLATLKIQPSEPRDSAVYFCASGLVILDRIGEQFFGPGTRLTVL.

CDR3 residues: CASSLGRQGGGGANVLTF. The chain has TRBV5-5 and TRBJ2-6; TCRdb calls TRBD1, which cannot be checked without DNA. The CDR3 is 18 residues long. No DNA is listed. Per germline, CDR1 SGHKS and CDR2 YYEKEE (reference sequence).

The V and J genes are TRBV18 and TRBJ1-5. The CDR3 sequence is 16 residues long. The entry carries no DNA sequence. The germline V gene encodes CDR1 KGHSH and CDR2 LQKENI. CDR3 amino acids: CASSPGGGVINQPQHF.

This clone shows up as medium-sized by frequency. The chain recombines TRBV6-4 with TRBJ1-4. The CDR3 runs 15 residues. No DNA is given. In germline, CDR1 is MRHNA, CDR2 SNTAGT. CDR3 amino acids: CASSDPASHPEKLFF.